The entry below gives a single T cell receptor (beta chain) sequence along with its context. Its antigen is currently unknown. This sample was included in a study of graft-versus-host responses after intestinal transplantation. Background on the study: Every recipient had anti-thymocyte globulin induction and roughly 3 years of tacrolimus plus steroids.

Study-level points and caveats: Among recipient marrow samples, GvH clones were found; some appeared first in ileum or blood.

This table comes from immunoSEQ multiplex PCR, and its TCRdb copy is limited to in-frame clones, with some not included. The repertoire holds 84,000 or so clones, with 90% to 95% as singletons. Germline CDR1 is SGHDN and CDR2 is FVKESK. This CDR3 contains 18 residues. With 1 base clipped from V and 4 bases from J, the junction kept 12 bases outside the gene matches. The sequencing here drew on unstimulated CD8+ T cells sorted from spleen or lymph node cells, taken before transplant. The chain combines TRBV14 with TRBJ2-1, with TRBD2 identical over 8 bases. The source is a human donor who was the organ donor for an intestinal transplant. The CDR3 loop is CASSQGSLLAVEYNEQFF. CDR3 bases: TGTGCCAGCAGCCAAGGGTCCTTACTAGCGGTGGAGTACAATGAGCAGTTCTTC.